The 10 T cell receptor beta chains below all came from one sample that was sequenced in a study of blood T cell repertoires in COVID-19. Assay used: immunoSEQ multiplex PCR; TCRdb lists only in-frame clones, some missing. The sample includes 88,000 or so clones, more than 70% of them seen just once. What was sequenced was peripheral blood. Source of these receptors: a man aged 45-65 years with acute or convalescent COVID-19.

The CDR3 region is CASSLDQGGSGANVLTF. CDR3 DNA: TGTGCCAGCAGCTTGGATCAGGGTGGTTCTGGGGCCAACGTCCTGACTTTC. The chain links TRBV5-8 to TRBJ2-6; tentatively, D is TRBD1 (5 bases). CDR1 is SGHTS, CDR2 YDEGEE, per germline. V was cut by 0 bases and J by 1 base, with 11 bases left in between. This CDR3 is 17 amino acids long.

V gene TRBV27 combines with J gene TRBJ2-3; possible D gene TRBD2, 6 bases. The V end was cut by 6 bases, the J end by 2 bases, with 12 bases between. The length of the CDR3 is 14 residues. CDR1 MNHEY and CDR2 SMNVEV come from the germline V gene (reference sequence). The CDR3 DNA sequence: TGTGCCAGCAGAACGGGACTCTTCACAGATACGCAGTATTTT. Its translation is CASRTGLFTDTQYF.

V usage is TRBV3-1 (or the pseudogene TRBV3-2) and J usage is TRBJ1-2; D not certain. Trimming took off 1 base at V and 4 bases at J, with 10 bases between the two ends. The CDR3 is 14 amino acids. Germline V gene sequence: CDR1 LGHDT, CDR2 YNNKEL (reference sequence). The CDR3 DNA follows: TGTGCCAGCAGCCAAGGGCAGTCACCCTATGGCTACACCTTC. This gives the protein CASSQGQSPYGYTF.

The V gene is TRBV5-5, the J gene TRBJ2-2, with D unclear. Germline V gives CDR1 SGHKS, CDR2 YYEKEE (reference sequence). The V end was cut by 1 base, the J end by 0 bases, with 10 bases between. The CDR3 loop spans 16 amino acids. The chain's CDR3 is CASSLWADANTGELFF. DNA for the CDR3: TGTGCCAGCAGCTTGTGGGCAGACGCGAACACCGGGGAGCTGTTTTTT.

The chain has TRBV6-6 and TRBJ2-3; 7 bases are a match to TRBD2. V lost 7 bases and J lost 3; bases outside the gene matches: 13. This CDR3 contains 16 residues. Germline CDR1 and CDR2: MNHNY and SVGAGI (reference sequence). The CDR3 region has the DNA TGTGCCAGCACCCTACTGTTTGGCGGGGGAACAGATACGCAGTATTTT. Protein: CASTLLFGGGTDTQYF.

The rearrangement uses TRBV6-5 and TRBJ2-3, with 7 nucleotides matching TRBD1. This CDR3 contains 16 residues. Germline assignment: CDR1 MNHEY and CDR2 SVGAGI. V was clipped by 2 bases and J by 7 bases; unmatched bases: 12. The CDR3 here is CASSYQWDRETHTQYF. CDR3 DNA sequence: TGTGCCAGCAGTTACCAATGGGACAGAGAAACCCATACGCAGTATTTT.

CDR3 coding DNA: TGTGCCAGCATCGGACACCTAAGGACTGAAGCTTTCTTT. Translation gives CASIGHLRTEAFF. The V and J genes are TRBV25-1 and TRBJ1-1; tentative D call: TRBD1 (5 bases). With 7 bases removed from V and 5 bases from J, the gap between germline ends came to 14 bases. This CDR3 contains 13 residues. Germline-derived CDR1 and CDR2 are MGHDK and SYGVNS.

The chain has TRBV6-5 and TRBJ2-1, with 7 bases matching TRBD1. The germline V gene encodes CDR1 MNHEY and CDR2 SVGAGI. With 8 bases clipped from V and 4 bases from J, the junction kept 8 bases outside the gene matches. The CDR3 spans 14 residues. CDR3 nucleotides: TGTGCCAGCCACCGGACAGGAGAGTACAATGAGCAGTTCTTC. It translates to CASHRTGEYNEQFF.

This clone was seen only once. As DNA, the CDR3 is TGTGCCAGCAGTCCCGGGACACATAGCAATCAGCCCCAGCATTTT. It is translated as CASSPGTHSNQPQHF. The chain couples TRBV28 to TRBJ1-5; possible D gene TRBD1, 6 bases. Trimming took 5 bases from V and 0 from J, leaving 11 bases between them. This CDR3 spans 15 amino acids. Germline V lookup: CDR1 MDHEN, CDR2 SYDVKM.

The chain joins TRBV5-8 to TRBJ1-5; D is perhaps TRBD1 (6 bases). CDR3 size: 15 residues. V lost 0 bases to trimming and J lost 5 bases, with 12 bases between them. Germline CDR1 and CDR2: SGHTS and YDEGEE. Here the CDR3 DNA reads TGTGCCAGCAGCTTGGTCCGGGGGGCCGATCAGCCCCAGCATTTT. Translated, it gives CASSLVRGADQPQHF.